This T cell receptor beta chain came from a study of T-cell memory formation after mild COVID-19. As for the study in general: TCR clustering was largely donor specific.

The CDR3 length is 13 residues. V lost 4 bases and J lost 0, with 1 base in between. Germline lookup yields CDR1 KGHSH and CDR2 LQKENI. Sample barcodes and UMIs were carried by the TCR alpha and TCR beta cDNA libraries that 5'RACE generated with constant-segment primers. TCRdb ran MiXCR on the 5' RACE reads and lists one entry per CDR3 protein. This table has around 130,000 distinct CDR3 sequences, about 5.9% appearing once. In its sample, this clonotype was seen a few times. This TCR came from an adult woman who had mild COVID-19 (a few samples of this study predate the infection). Cell type and time point are not known. The chain is built from TRBV18 and TRBJ2-6; no clear D gene. Sample: PBMCs or a T cell subset sorted from them (not recorded which). The CDR3 sequence: CASSRSGANVLTF. In DNA, the CDR3 is TGTGCCAGCTCACGCTCTGGGGCCAACGTCCTGACTTTC.